This T cell receptor beta chain was profiled in a study of blood T cell repertoires in COVID-19. Study overall: Material from acute and convalescent COVID-19 was sourced from the United States, Italy and Spain. The analysed material was cDNA or gDNA that came from T cells, B-cell-depleted T cells, or PBMCs.

Trimming at V came to 6 bases and at J to 0 bases, leaving 2 bases not matched to a gene. The CDR3 covers 14 residues. Germline V lookup: CDR1 MNHEY, CDR2 SVGAGI. As processed by the authors: Reference gene primer amplification in the assay estimated nucleated cell counts. The table came from immunoSEQ multiplex PCR; TCRdb's copy has only in-frame clones and leaves some out. The V and J calls and clone size come from that table; D and trimming were worked out from the DNA. The top ten hold 5% to 6% of the sample, which has approximately 230,000 clones, more than 70% seen once. The source is a man aged 80 or over with acute or convalescent COVID-19. Sequenced sample: peripheral blood. V gene TRBV6-5 combines with J gene TRBJ2-1; 7 positions match TRBD2. CDR3 amino acids: CASSGGSSYNEQFF. For the CDR3, the DNA is TGTGCCAGCAGCGGGGGGAGCTCCTACAATGAGCAGTTCTTC.